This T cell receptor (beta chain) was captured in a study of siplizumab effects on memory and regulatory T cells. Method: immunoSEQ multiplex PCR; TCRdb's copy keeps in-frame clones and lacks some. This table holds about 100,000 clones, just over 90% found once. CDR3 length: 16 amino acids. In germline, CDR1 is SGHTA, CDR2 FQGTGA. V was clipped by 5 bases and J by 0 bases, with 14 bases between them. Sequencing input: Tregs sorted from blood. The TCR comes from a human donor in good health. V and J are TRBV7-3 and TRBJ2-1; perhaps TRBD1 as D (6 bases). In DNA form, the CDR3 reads TGTGCCAGCAGCCGACAGGCCACGTTCTCCTACAATGAGCAGTTCTTC. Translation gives CASSRQATFSYNEQFF.